This T cell receptor (beta chain) was sequenced for a study of Ad26.COV2.S vaccination and SARS-CoV-2 variants. Looking at the study overall: Each vaccinee took Ad26.COV2.S intramuscularly, once or twice 56 days apart.

Here immunoSEQ multiplex PCR was the method, and the copy in TCRdb shows in-frame clones only, minus some. The sample has about 680,000 clones; roughly 90% are singletons. Specified treatment: 15 to 20 received Ad26.COV2.S at low or high dose, single or two shots; 5 received placebo; per-sample allocation not given. The study sampled participants on day 63 after the first vaccine or placebo injection. At a Boston site, the person donating was an adult of 18-55 years. The sequenced sample was peripheral blood, obtained in a trial of Ad26.COV2.S vaccine versus placebo. The TCR was taken from a person aged 18-65 years who received the Ad26.COV2.S COVID-19 vaccine or a placebo.

The CDR3 loop is CASSYSYEQYF. The DNA of the CDR3 is TGCGCCAGCAGCTACTCCTACGAGCAGTACTTC. The gene calls are TRBV5-1 and TRBJ2-7; no clear D. The CDR3 runs 11 residues. In germline, CDR1 is SGHRS, CDR2 YFSETQ. The V end was cut by 3 bases, the J end by 0 bases, with 1 base between.